The 14 T cell receptor beta chains below all came from one sample that was sequenced in a study of cytomegalovirus exposure and HLA in healthy donors. PCR amplification relied on 60 Vbeta primers (plus 13 Jbeta primers). Profiled with immunoSEQ multiplex PCR; TCRdb holds only in-frame clones, not every one. The listing contains approximately 110,000 clones. The sample taken for sequencing was PBMCs. These TCRs come from a man aged 25 to 45 in good health and CMV-seronegative.

This chain links TRBV29-1 with TRBJ2-2; the D gene is possibly TRBD1 (5 bases). This CDR3 is built from 16 residues. The germline V gene encodes CDR1 SQVTM and CDR2 ANQGSEA. Trimming cost V 5 bases and J 0 bases, with 16 bases left between them. In DNA, the CDR3 is TGCAGCGTTCCCGACTCCCTCAGGGCGAACACCGGGGAGCTGTTTTTT. Its protein is CSVPDSLRANTGELFF.

The chain carries TRBV28 and TRBJ2-3, with a weak D call TRBD1 (5 bases). Deletions cut 4 bases from V and 2 bases from J, with 13 bases between. Germline lookup yields CDR1 MDHEN and CDR2 SYDVKM. This CDR3 region has 15 residues. CDR3 bases: TGTGCCAGCAGTTCCCGGACATTAGACACAGATACGCAGTATTTT. Encoded protein: CASSSRTLDTDTQYF. Based on the CDR3 plus reference TRBV28 and TRBJ2-3, the full variable domain is DVKVTQSSRYLVKRTGEKVFLECVQDMDHENMFWYRQDPGLGLRLIYFSYDVKMKEKGDIPEGYSVSREKKERFSLILESASTNQTSMYLCASSSRTLDTDTQYFGPGTRLTVL.

The chain combines TRBV15 with TRBJ2-7; tentative D call: TRBD2 (6 bases). Germline values: CDR1 LNHNV, CDR2 YYDKDF (reference sequence). The length of the CDR3 is 12 residues. Trimming took off 3 bases at V and 8 bases at J, with 11 bases between the two ends. The CDR3 region has the DNA TGTGCCACCAGCAGGGAGGGACTCAAGCAGTACTTC. Protein sequence: CATSREGLKQYF. Drawing the rest from reference TRBV15 and TRBJ2-7, the complete variable domain is DAMVIQNPRYQVTQFGKPVTLSCSQTLNHNVMYWYQQKSSQAPKLLFHYYDKDFNNEADTPDNFQSRRPNTSFCFLDIRSPGLGDTAMYLCATSREGLKQYFGPGTRLTVT.

The CDR3 reads CASSAVRQGGENEQFF. For the CDR3, the DNA is TGTGCCAGCAGCGCCGTGAGGCAGGGAGGAGAGAATGAGCAGTTCTTC. The chain recombines TRBV5-4 with TRBJ2-1; D may be TRBD2 (6 bases). CDR1 SGHNT and CDR2 YYREEE come from the germline V gene (reference sequence). V was trimmed by 4 bases and J by 7 bases, leaving 21 bases between them. The CDR3 contains 16 residues.

This chain links TRBV5-6 with TRBJ2-1; D gene uncertain. Germline V lookup: CDR1 SGHDT, CDR2 YYEEEE. With 0 bases removed from V and 10 bases from J, the gap between germline ends came to 5 bases. This CDR3 comprises 11 residues. CDR3 sequence (DNA): TGTGCCAGCAGCTTGGCCCAGGAGCAGTTCTTC. Translated: CASSLAQEQFF.

The genes are TRBV4-1 and TRBJ2-1, with TRBD2 matching 8 bases. The CDR3 has 17 amino acids. Germline V lookup: CDR1 MGHRA, CDR2 YSYEKL. With V trimmed by 1 base and J by 2 bases, 7 bases remained unmatched. The DNA of the CDR3 is TGCGCCAGCAGCCAAGTGGTAGCGGGATTGACCTACAATGAGCAGTTCTTC. Its translation is CASSQVVAGLTYNEQFF.

This chain uses TRBV28 with TRBJ2-3; a possible D gene is TRBD2 (6 bases). This CDR3 comprises 14 residues. Germline V gene lookup returns CDR1 MDHEN and CDR2 SYDVKM. V dropped 4 bases and J dropped 1 base, with 9 bases sitting between them. The CDR3 here is CASSWEARTDTQYF. DNA for the CDR3: TGTGCCAGCAGTTGGGAGGCGCGCACAGATACGCAGTATTTT.

The chain uses TRBV5-5 and TRBJ2-7; TRBD1 agrees at 11 bases. This CDR3 comprises 14 residues. J gave up 3 bases and V 3 bases, and 2 bases lay outside the gene matches. Germline V CDR1 and CDR2: SGHKS, YYEKEE (reference sequence). The CDR3 coding sequence is TGTGCCAGCAGCTGGGGACAGGGGGGCTACGAGCAGTACTTC. Its translation: CASSWGQGGYEQYF.

The chain employs TRBV4-1 and TRBJ1-4; tentatively, D is TRBD1 (6 bases). Per the germline V gene, CDR1 is MGHRA and CDR2 is YSYEKL. Trimming took 0 bases from V and 0 from J, leaving 14 bases between them. The CDR3 covers 18 residues. The CDR3 nucleotides read TGCGCCAGCAGCCAAGAGGACAGTTCTTCCCCAACTAATGAAAAACTGTTTTTT. It codes for CASSQEDSSSPTNEKLFF.

The V gene is TRBV6-6, the J gene TRBJ2-2, with TRBD2 as a possible D gene (5 bases). CDR1 and CDR2 from the germline V gene are MNHNY and SVGAGI (reference sequence). The CDR3 is 11 residues long. Between the trimmed V and J ends, which lost 8 bases and 7 bases, there was a span of 8 bases. CDR3 sequence: CASGAGGELFF. The CDR3 DNA sequence: TGTGCCAGCGGCGCGGGCGGGGAGCTGTTTTTT.

V and J are TRBV5-6 and TRBJ1-1; TRBD1 aligns across 7 bases. In germline, CDR1 is SGHDT, CDR2 YYEEEE. V shed 4 bases, J shed 9 bases, and the junction held 9 bases outside the gene matches. The CDR3 spans 13 residues. CDR3 amino acids: CASSPTGSGKAFF. The CDR3 DNA is TGTGCCAGCAGCCCGACAGGGTCCGGTAAAGCTTTCTTT.

The V and J genes are TRBV4-3 and TRBJ2-7; D gene uncertain. V was cut by 0 bases and J by 0 bases, with 6 bases left in between. The CDR3 spans 14 residues. CDR1 is LGHNA, CDR2 YSLEER, per germline. The CDR3 nucleotides read TGCGCCAGCAGCCAAGATTCGAGCTCCTACGAGCAGTACTTC. Residues: CASSQDSSSYEQYF.

V usage is TRBV9 and J usage is TRBJ1-3; D is uncertain. Trimming took off 0 bases at V and 0 bases at J, with 7 bases between the two ends. Germline-derived CDR1 and CDR2 are SGDLS and YYNGEE. The CDR3 is 15 residues long. For the CDR3, the DNA is TGTGCCAGCAGCGTAGGCCCGGTCTCTGGAAACACCATATATTTT. It yields the protein CASSVGPVSGNTIYF.

This chain joins TRBV6-5 and TRBJ2-5, with D perhaps TRBD2 (5 bases). The assigned J gene may be wrong: the sequence end matches TRBJ2-7 better. The germline CDR1 and CDR2 sequences are MNHEY and SVGAGI. This CDR3 region has 14 residues. The chain's CDR3 is CASSQNPEVYEQYF. The CDR3 DNA reads TGTGCCAGCAGCCAAAACCCGGAGGTGTACGAGCAGTACTTC.